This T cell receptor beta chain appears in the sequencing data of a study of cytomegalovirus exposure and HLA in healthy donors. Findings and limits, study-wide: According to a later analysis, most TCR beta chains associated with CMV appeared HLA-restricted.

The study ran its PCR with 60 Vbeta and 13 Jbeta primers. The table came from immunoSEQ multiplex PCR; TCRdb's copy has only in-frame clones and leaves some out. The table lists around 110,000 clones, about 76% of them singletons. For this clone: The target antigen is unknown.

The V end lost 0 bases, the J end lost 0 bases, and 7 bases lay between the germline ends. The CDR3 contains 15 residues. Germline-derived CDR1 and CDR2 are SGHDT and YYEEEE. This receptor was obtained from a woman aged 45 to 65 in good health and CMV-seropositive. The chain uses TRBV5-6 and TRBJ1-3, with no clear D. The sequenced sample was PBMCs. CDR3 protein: CASSLGGGSGNTIYF. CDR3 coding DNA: TGTGCCAGCAGCTTGGGTGGCGGCTCTGGAAACACCATATATTTT.